What follows are 32 T cell receptor beta chains derived from one specimen sequenced in a study of blood T cell repertoires in COVID-19. TCRdb's table, derived via immunoSEQ multiplex PCR, lists solely in-frame clones and lacks some. The profile shows around 470,000 clones, 89% of them singletons. Sequenced input: peripheral blood. These receptors all come from a man younger than 35 with COVID-19, enrolled during active disease.

The chain carries TRBV29-1 and TRBJ2-1; 9 nucleotides line up with TRBD2. V gave up 3 bases and J gave up 7 bases; unmatched junction bases: 7. Germline V gene data show CDR1 as SQVTM and CDR2 as ANQGSEA. The CDR3 is 14 residues long. CDR3 nucleotides: TGCAGCGTTGACCGAGCGGGAGGTAGTAATGAGCAGTTCTTC. Protein product: CSVDRAGGSNEQFF.

This clone is a singleton in its sample. The gene calls are TRBV7-2 and TRBJ2-3; 11 bases match TRBD2. Trimming cost V 4 bases and J 0 bases; bases outside gene matches: 12. The CDR3 runs 19 residues. Germline CDR1 SGHTA, CDR2 FQGNSA. CDR3: CASSWQTSSGGSSTDTQYF. CDR3 DNA: TGTGCCAGCAGCTGGCAGACATCTAGCGGGGGGTCCAGCACAGATACGCAGTATTTT.

V gene TRBV5-1 combines with J gene TRBJ1-4; no firm D call. The germline CDR1 and CDR2 sequences are SGHRS and YFSETQ. There are 17 residues in the CDR3. V was trimmed by 1 base and J by 0 bases, leaving 13 bases between them. The CDR3 DNA reads TGCGCCAGCAGCTTGCGTAATGGAGGTGCAACTAATGAAAAACTGTTTTTT. Its protein is CASSLRNGGATNEKLFF.

The gene calls are TRBV24-1 and TRBJ2-2, with D tentatively TRBD2 (6 bases). CDR1 is KGHDR and CDR2 is SFDVKD in the germline V gene. Trimming removed 5 bases from V and 1 base from J, with 13 bases in between. The CDR3 has 16 residues. This chain's CDR3 is CATSASSSVNTGELFF. The CDR3 nucleotides read TGTGCCACCAGTGCTAGTTCTAGCGTGAACACCGGGGAGCTGTTTTTT.

The gene calls are TRBV11-3 and TRBJ2-1; 9 bases line up with TRBD2. J gave up 0 bases and V 5 bases, and 8 bases lay outside the gene matches. The CDR3 length is 17 residues. Germline V CDR1 and CDR2: SGHNT, YENEEA. The CDR3 region has the DNA TGTGCCAGCAGCCCGAGACTAGCGGTAAGCTCCTACAATGAGCAGTTCTTC. It yields the protein CASSPRLAVSSYNEQFF.

The V and J genes are TRBV24-1 and TRBJ1-3, with unresolved D. The CDR3 contains 15 residues. Germline CDR1 and CDR2: KGHDR and SFDVKD. With 3 bases removed from V and 2 bases from J, the gap between germline ends came to 10 bases. The CDR3, as DNA: TGTGCCACCAGTGATCCGGGTGAGCCTGGAAACACCATATATTTT. Translating it yields CATSDPGEPGNTIYF.

This sequence joins TRBV15 and TRBJ2-2, with 12 bases identical to TRBD2. This CDR3 is built from 17 residues. Germline V gene lookup returns CDR1 LNHNV and CDR2 YYDKDF (reference sequence). The trim removed 1 base at V and 6 bases at J, leaving 6 bases unmatched. The CDR3 loop reads CATSRVSTSGGAGELFF. The CDR3 DNA sequence: TGTGCCACCAGCAGAGTGTCGACTAGCGGGGGTGCCGGGGAGCTGTTTTTT.

V usage is TRBV6-2 or TRBV6-3 and J usage is TRBJ2-3, with TRBD2 identical over 7 bases. CDR1 is MNHEY and CDR2 is SVGEGT in the germline V gene. This CDR3 contains 16 residues. Germline trimming cut 5 bases from V and 0 bases from J; bases unmatched to any gene: 8. This CDR3 reads CASSPRGGLSTDTQYF. The CDR3 DNA sequence: TGTGCCAGCAGTCCAAGGGGAGGGCTGAGCACAGATACGCAGTATTTT.

CDR3 sequence: CASSLKVTSGRVNEQYF. Written as DNA, the CDR3 is TGTGCCAGCAGTTTAAAGGTTACTAGCGGGAGAGTCAACGAGCAGTACTTC. The rearrangement uses TRBV27 and TRBJ2-7; TRBD2 matches at 11 bases. Germline V gives CDR1 MNHEY, CDR2 SMNVEV (reference sequence). The V and J ends lost 2 bases and 5 bases, in that order; junction bases with no gene match: 11. The CDR3 length is 17 residues.

This clone appeared a single time. Here the CDR3 DNA reads TGTGCCTGGCAAGGGACTAGCGGGAGTCAGCTGTTCTTC. Its translation is CAWQGTSGSQLFF. The chain is built from TRBV30 and TRBJ2-1; 14 bases align to TRBD2. The CDR3 loop spans 13 amino acids. The junction had 9 bases not matched to a gene; V was cut back by 5 bases and J by 15 bases. Germline loops: CDR1 GTSNPN, CDR2 SVGIG (reference sequence).

This clone was found a few times. The chain couples TRBV6-5 to TRBJ1-1; D gene ambiguous. The CDR3 is 13 amino acids. Trimming shortened V by 6 bases and J by 3 bases, and 11 bases separated the two germline ends. Germline CDR1 MNHEY, CDR2 SVGAGI. Here the CDR3 DNA reads TGTGCCAGCAGCCGAAGGACTGACACTGAAGCTTTCTTT. Translated: CASSRRTDTEAFF.

The chain uses TRBV5-4 and TRBJ1-3; a weak D match, TRBD1 (5 bases). The CDR3 has 15 amino acids. V was cut by 0 bases and J by 0 bases, with 7 bases left in between. CDR1 and CDR2 from the germline V gene are SGHNT and YYREEE (reference sequence). CDR3 nucleotide sequence: TGTGCCAGCAGCTTGGGCGGGGGCTCTGGAAACACCATATATTTT. Amino acid sequence: CASSLGGGSGNTIYF.

This chain links TRBV29-1 with TRBJ1-1, with D possibly being TRBD1 (6 bases). The V gene's germline CDR1 is SQVTM and CDR2 ANQGSEA. Trimming stripped 6 bases from V and 5 bases from J, with 19 bases between. This CDR3 contains 14 residues. The CDR3 region has the DNA TGCAGCGTACCAGTGAGGACCCAGGGGACTGAAGCTTTCTTT. Its translation is CSVPVRTQGTEAFF.

This chain joins TRBV27 and TRBJ1-6; TRBD1 might be the D (6 bases). V was pared by 7 bases and J by 3 bases, with 13 bases between. CDR1 and CDR2 from the germline V gene are MNHEY and SMNVEV (reference sequence). This CDR3 is built from 15 residues. CDR3 DNA sequence: TGTGCCAGCACCGGAATAGGGGGCTATAATTCACCCCTCCACTTT. Residues: CASTGIGGYNSPLHF.

The gene calls are TRBV18 and TRBJ1-1; 8 nucleotides align to TRBD1. The CDR3 contains 15 residues. With 1 base clipped from V and 0 bases from J, the junction kept 1 base outside the gene matches. CDR1 and CDR2 (germline): KGHSH, LQKENI. CDR3 in DNA: TGTGCCAGCTCACCACGACAGGGGATGAACACTGAAGCTTTCTTT. It is translated as CASSPRQGMNTEAFF. The whole variable domain, filled in from reference TRBV18 and TRBJ1-1, reads NAGVMQNPRHLVRRRGQEARLRCSPMKGHSHVYWYRQLPEEGLKFMVYLQKENIIDESGMPKERFSAEFPKEGPSILRIQQVVRGDSAAYFCASSPRQGMNTEAFFGQGTRLTVV.

This chain uses TRBV12-3 or TRBV12-4 with TRBJ2-5; TRBD2 is a possible D gene (5 bases). V lost 8 bases, J lost 4 bases, and 11 bases lay in between. This CDR3 has 12 amino acids. The CDR3 DNA reads TGTGCCAGCCTGATAGAGGGAGAGACCCAGTACTTC. This gives the protein CASLIEGETQYF.

V is TRBV12-5 and J is TRBJ2-2; TRBD1 matches at 7 bases. V was clipped by 5 bases and J by 0 bases; unmatched bases: 6. The CDR3 extends over 16 amino acids. The germline gives CDR1 LGHNT, CDR2 FRNRAP. CDR3 bases: TGTGCTAGTGGTCGACAGGGCTCAGCGAACACCGGGGAGCTGTTTTTT. Protein sequence: CASGRQGSANTGELFF.

The rearrangement joins TRBV6-5 to TRBJ2-7, with TRBD1 matching 7 bases. The CDR3 sequence is 14 residues long. Germline V gene lookup returns CDR1 MNHEY and CDR2 SVGAGI. V dropped 7 bases and J dropped 2; count of bases not matched to a gene: 8. CDR3 coding DNA: TGTGCCAGCAAAACCGGGACAGTAACCTACGAGCAGTACTTC. Translated: CASKTGTVTYEQYF.

This chain uses TRBV7-3 with TRBJ2-3, with 12 bases fitting TRBD1. Germline V gene lookup returns CDR1 SGHTA and CDR2 FQGTGA. The CDR3 is 17 residues long. Losses at the gene ends were 5 bases for V and 2 bases for J; bases not matched to a gene: 8. CDR3 loop: CASSEGTGGTLTDTQYF. The CDR3 DNA sequence: TGTGCCAGCAGCGAGGGGACAGGGGGCACCCTCACAGATACGCAGTATTTT.

This clone has only a few counts. V is TRBV5-4 and J is TRBJ2-7, with TRBD1 matching 7 bases. The V and J ends lost 3 bases and 5 bases, in that order; junction bases with no gene match: 8. The CDR3 covers 14 residues. CDR1 is SGHNT and CDR2 is YYREEE in the germline V gene (reference sequence). CDR3 coding DNA: TGTGCCAGCAGCTCCCGACAGGGAGCCCACGAGCAGTACTTC. It specifies CASSSRQGAHEQYF.

For the CDR3, the DNA is TGTGCCAGCAGCACGCGAGTCAACACTGAAGCTTTCTTT. It encodes CASSTRVNTEAFF. The V and J genes are TRBV7-9 and TRBJ1-1; no definite D call. The CDR3 runs to 13 residues. Germline V gene data show CDR1 as SEHNR and CDR2 as FQNEAQ (reference sequence). The germline V and J ends were trimmed by 5 bases and 2 bases, with 9 bases remaining between them. The whole variable domain, filled in from reference TRBV7-9 and TRBJ1-1, reads DTGVSQNPRHKITKRGQNVTFRCDPISEHNRLYWYRQTLGQGPEFLTYFQNEAQLEKSRLLSDRFSAERPKGSFSTLEIQRTEQGDSAMYLCASSTRVNTEAFFGQGTRLTVV.

The J gene is TRBJ2-6, the V gene TRBV19, with 8 bases matching TRBD1. The CDR3 has 19 residues. Unmatched junction bases numbered 10, after V lost 3 bases and J lost 0 bases. The germline CDR1 and CDR2 sequences are LNHDA and SQIVND (reference sequence). The CDR3 DNA sequence: TGTGCCAGTAGTATCATAGGACAGGGCCCTAGCTCTGGGGCCAACGTCCTGACTTTC. This translates into CASSIIGQGPSSGANVLTF.

This chain joins TRBV12-3 or TRBV12-4 and TRBJ1-4; TRBD1 matches at 7 bases. The CDR3 covers 13 residues. V gave up 6 bases and J gave up 17 bases; unmatched junction bases: 15. CDR3 coding DNA: TGTGCCAGCAGCCCCCGACGTGGGACAGAACAATTTTTT. This gives the protein CASSPRRGTEQFF.

CDR3 bases: TGCGCCAGCAGCTCCCTCGAAGGGGCCGGGGAGCTGTTTTTT. This sequence encodes CASSSLEGAGELFF. The genes are TRBV5-1 and TRBJ2-2; tentatively, D is TRBD1 (5 bases). This CDR3 has 14 amino acids. Germline V gives CDR1 SGHRS, CDR2 YFSETQ. Trimming pared 3 bases from V and 6 bases from J, leaving 12 bases between.

CDR3: CASSVGENSNQPQHF. The CDR3 nucleotides read TGTGCCAGCAGCGTAGGAGAAAATAGCAATCAGCCCCAGCATTTT. The J gene is TRBJ1-5, the V gene TRBV9; D call uncertain. Germline V gene sequence: CDR1 SGDLS, CDR2 YYNGEE. The CDR3 length is 15 residues. V lost 0 bases and J lost 0, with 7 bases in between.

The rearrangement links TRBV18 to TRBJ2-2; 12 nucleotides line up with TRBD2. Germline V gives CDR1 KGHSH, CDR2 LQKENI. V lost 1 base, J lost 7 bases, and 7 bases stayed unmatched. The CDR3 loop spans 17 amino acids. The CDR3 here is CASSPQLAGGLIGELFF. As DNA, the CDR3 is TGTGCCAGCTCACCACAACTAGCGGGAGGATTGATCGGGGAGCTGTTTTTT.

This chain joins TRBV30 and TRBJ2-1; TRBD2 matches at 13 bases. Germline loops: CDR1 GTSNPN, CDR2 SVGIG (reference sequence). V lost 0 bases to trimming and J lost 5 bases; unmatched junction nucleotides: 7. The CDR3 sequence is 17 residues long. CDR3: CAWSVSWTSGSHNEQFF. Here the CDR3 DNA reads TGTGCCTGGAGTGTTTCCTGGACTAGCGGGAGTCACAATGAGCAGTTCTTC.

V is TRBV18 and J is TRBJ1-1; the match to TRBD1 covers 8 bases. The germline CDR1 and CDR2 sequences are KGHSH and LQKENI. The V segment lost 2 bases and the J segment 2 bases; nucleotides outside the gene matches: 7. This CDR3 contains 16 residues. The CDR3 is CASSPIQGVINTEAFF. The DNA of the CDR3 is TGTGCCAGCTCACCAATACAGGGGGTTATAAACACTGAAGCTTTCTTT.

This clone has just a few counts. V and J are TRBV18 and TRBJ1-5; 11 bases agree with TRBD1. The junction had 6 bases not matched to a gene; V was cut back by 4 bases and J by 7 bases. The CDR3 is 15 residues long. The germline V gene has CDR1 KGHSH and CDR2 LQKENI. Written as DNA, the CDR3 is TGTGCCAGCTCACGGGACAGGGGGACGTTGCAGCCCCAGCATTTT. It yields the protein CASSRDRGTLQPQHF.

Only a few counts were recorded for this clone. The chain links TRBV15 to TRBJ1-6; D possibly corresponds to TRBD1 (5 bases). The CDR3 spans 14 residues. Trimming removed 11 bases from V and 7 bases from J, with 18 bases in between. From germline, CDR1 is LNHNV and CDR2 YYDKDF (reference sequence). The CDR3 region is CASAERGINSPLHF. CDR3 nucleotides: TGTGCCTCCGCAGAGCGGGGGATAAATTCACCCCTCCACTTT.

V gene TRBV19 combines with J gene TRBJ2-5; a possible D gene is TRBD2 (6 bases). Trimming left V 4 bases short and J 4 bases short, with 10 bases between. The CDR3 contains 13 residues. The V gene's germline CDR1 is LNHDA and CDR2 SQIVND (reference sequence). The CDR3 sequence is CASSTVGGETQYF. The CDR3 coding sequence is TGTGCCAGTAGTACCGTGGGGGGAGAGACCCAGTACTTC. Drawing the rest from reference TRBV19 and TRBJ2-5, the complete variable domain is DGGITQSPKYLFRKEGQNVTLSCEQNLNHDAMYWYRQDPGQGLRLIYYSQIVNDFQKGDIAEGYSVSREKKESFPLTVTSAQKNPTAFYLCASSTVGGETQYFGPGTRLLVL.

The V and J genes are TRBV27 and TRBJ2-3; 13 bases agree with TRBD2. The CDR3 extends over 14 amino acids. Germline V lookup: CDR1 MNHEY, CDR2 SMNVEV (reference sequence). The V and J ends lost 8 bases and 5 bases, in that order; junction bases with no gene match: 4. The CDR3 region has the DNA TGTGCCAGCCGACTAGCGGGAGGAGGAGATACGCAGTATTTT. Protein sequence: CASRLAGGGDTQYF.